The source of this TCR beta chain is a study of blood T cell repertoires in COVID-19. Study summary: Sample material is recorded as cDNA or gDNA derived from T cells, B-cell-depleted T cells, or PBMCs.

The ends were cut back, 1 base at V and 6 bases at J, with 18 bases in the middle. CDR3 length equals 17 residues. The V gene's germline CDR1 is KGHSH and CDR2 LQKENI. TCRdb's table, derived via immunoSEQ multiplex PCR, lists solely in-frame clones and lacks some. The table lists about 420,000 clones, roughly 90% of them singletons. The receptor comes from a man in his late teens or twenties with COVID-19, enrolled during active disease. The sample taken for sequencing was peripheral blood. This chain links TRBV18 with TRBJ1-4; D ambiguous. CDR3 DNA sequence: TGTGCCAGCTCACCACAAGTCTTTGGCCCGCGGGATGAAAAACTGTTTTTT. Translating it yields CASSPQVFGPRDEKLFF.